These 25 T cell receptor beta chains share one sample of origin, sequenced in a study of blood T cell repertoires in COVID-19. The method was immunoSEQ multiplex PCR; TCRdb's version includes in-frame clones alone and lacks a portion of them. The sample has about half a million clones, over 75% seen once. The sample consisted of peripheral blood. These receptors came from a human donor in a cohort sampled during active COVID-19.

The chain uses TRBV9 and TRBJ2-7; 7 positions agree with TRBD2. V lost 0 bases to trimming and J lost 0 bases; unmatched junction nucleotides: 9. Germline CDR1 and CDR2: SGDLS and YYNGEE. This CDR3 is 17 amino acids long. The CDR3 is CASSVGEGIWGSYEQYF. In DNA, the CDR3 is TGTGCCAGCAGCGTAGGGGAGGGGATATGGGGCTCCTACGAGCAGTACTTC.

The rearrangement uses TRBV5-1 and TRBJ1-1; D is uncertain. CDR1 and CDR2 (germline): SGHRS, YFSETQ. This CDR3 comprises 15 residues. V lost 2 bases and J 3 bases, leaving 14 bases between the germline ends. The CDR3 DNA reads as TGCGCCAGCAGCTTAAAACTGTCGGTGGACACTGAAGCTTTCTTT. Amino acid sequence: CASSLKLSVDTEAFF.

Here the CDR3 DNA reads TGTGCCAGTAGCTTCCCGGGACTCTATGGCTACACCTTC. Translating it yields CASSFPGLYGYTF. This sequence joins TRBV19 and TRBJ1-2; tentative D call: TRBD1 (5 bases). Trimming took off 6 bases at V and 4 bases at J, with 12 bases between the two ends. The CDR3 consists of 13 residues. Germline CDR1 LNHDA, CDR2 SQIVND (reference sequence). Using reference TRBV19 and TRBJ1-2 for the parts outside the CDR3, the full variable domain is DGGITQSPKYLFRKEGQNVTLSCEQNLNHDAMYWYRQDPGQGLRLIYYSQIVNDFQKGDIAEGYSVSREKKESFPLTVTSAQKNPTAFYLCASSFPGLYGYTFGSGTRLTVV.

The genes are TRBV4-1 and TRBJ2-3, with 8 bases fitting TRBD2. V gave up 0 bases and J gave up 2 bases; unmatched junction bases: 7. The CDR3 has 17 residues. Looked up from germline, CDR1 is MGHRA and CDR2 is YSYEKL. CDR3 bases: TGCGCCAGCAGCCAAGATCTCCCGGGAGGGCCCACAGATACGCAGTATTTT. It is translated as CASSQDLPGGPTDTQYF.

The J gene is TRBJ1-1, the V gene TRBV11-2; no clear D. V was trimmed by 4 bases and J by 1 base, leaving 10 bases between them. CDR1 and CDR2 from the germline V gene are SGHAT and FQNNGV. This CDR3 region has 14 residues. CDR3 DNA: TGTGCCAGCAGCTGGCAAGTATCGAACACTGAAGCTTTCTTT. It is translated as CASSWQVSNTEAFF.

This sequence joins TRBV7-9 and TRBJ1-2; TRBD1 agrees at 7 bases. The CDR3 totals 14 residues. Germline loops: CDR1 SEHNR, CDR2 FQNEAQ (reference sequence). The V segment lost 5 bases and the J segment 5 bases; nucleotides outside the gene matches: 8. CDR3 sequence reads: CASSHLDRVYGYTF. In DNA form, the CDR3 reads TGTGCCAGCAGCCACCTCGACAGGGTTTATGGCTACACCTTC. Complete variable domain (other parts from reference TRBV7-9 and TRBJ1-2): DTGVSQNPRHKITKRGQNVTFRCDPISEHNRLYWYRQTLGQGPEFLTYFQNEAQLEKSRLLSDRFSAERPKGSFSTLEIQRTEQGDSAMYLCASSHLDRVYGYTFGSGTRLTVV.

This clone was counted a single time. At the DNA level, this CDR3 is encoded by other sequences in the same sample as well. This chain links TRBV5-1 with TRBJ1-1, with a possible D match to TRBD1 (5 bases). CDR1 and CDR2 from the germline V gene are SGHRS and YFSETQ. The CDR3 totals 14 residues. Trimming cost V 0 bases and J 1 base, with 7 bases left between them. The CDR3 loop reads CASSLGGENTEAFF. The CDR3 DNA reads TGCGCCAGCAGCTTGGGGGGCGAGAACACTGAAGCTTTCTTT.

Regarding this clone: This may stem from a read error, because a much larger clone lies one nucleotide away. The chain employs TRBV5-5 and TRBJ1-1; D perhaps matches TRBD1 (6 bases). This CDR3 contains 14 residues. Trimming cost V 2 bases and J 0 bases, with 8 bases left between them. CDR1 is SGHKS and CDR2 is YYEKEE in the germline V gene (reference sequence). The CDR3 here is CASSLTGMNTEAFF. CDR3 DNA: TGTGCCAGCAGCTTAACAGGGATGAACACTGAAGCTTTCTTT.

The chain uses TRBV6-6 and TRBJ1-1; D possibly corresponds to TRBD1 (6 bases). The CDR3 runs 15 residues. V lost 5 bases to trimming and J lost 6 bases, with 19 bases between them. Germline V CDR1 and CDR2: MNHNY, SVGAGI (reference sequence). DNA of the CDR3: TGTGCCAGCAGTCCTTACATTACAGGGTGGGCTGAAGCTTTCTTT. Residues: CASSPYITGWAEAFF.

The rearrangement joins TRBV30 to TRBJ1-1; D not resolved. CDR1 is GTSNPN, CDR2 SVGIG, per germline (reference sequence). Trimming left V 0 bases short and J 5 bases short, with 13 bases between. CDR3 length: 14 amino acids. The CDR3 sequence: CAWSVTGGETEAFF. The DNA of the CDR3 is TGTGCCTGGAGTGTAACCGGAGGTGAAACTGAAGCTTTCTTT.

CDR3 DNA: TGTGCCAGCAACAGCGGGAGGCTGGAGCAGTACTTC. It specifies CASNSGRLEQYF. This sequence joins TRBV2 and TRBJ2-7; the match to TRBD2 covers 9 bases. The J segment lost 7 bases and the V segment lost 7 bases, leaving 5 bases of the junction unmatched. Germline V gene data show CDR1 as SNHLY and CDR2 as FYNNEI. The CDR3 length is 12 residues.

The rearrangement links TRBV12-5 to TRBJ2-5, with D uncertain. Germline-derived CDR1 and CDR2 are LGHNT and FRNRAP. Between the trimmed V and J ends, which lost 3 bases and 5 bases, there was a span of 7 bases. This CDR3 has 12 residues. DNA of the CDR3: TGTGCTAGTGGTTTCGGGTTGGAGACCCAGTACTTC. Translation: CASGFGLETQYF.

The chain joins TRBV15 to TRBJ2-3; 7 nucleotides agree with TRBD1. The V gene end was trimmed by 0 bases and the J gene end by 3 bases; junction bases not matched to a gene: 9. The CDR3 loop spans 17 amino acids. The germline CDR1 and CDR2 sequences are LNHNV and YYDKDF (reference sequence). This chain's CDR3 is CATSRDLGRGSTDTQYF. CDR3 in DNA: TGTGCCACCAGCAGAGATCTCGGCAGGGGGAGTACAGATACGCAGTATTTT.

As concerns this clone: One end of the junction fails to match germline, which may point to a read error. The chain links TRBV5-1 to TRBJ2-1; 7 bases are a match to TRBD2. Germline loops: CDR1 SGHRS, CDR2 YFSETQ. The CDR3 runs 17 residues. CDR3 in DNA: TGCGCCGGCAGCTTGGTAGGAGGGGCGGGGGCCTACAATGAGCAGTTCTTC. Its translation is CAGSLVGGAGAYNEQFF.

V and J are TRBV28 and TRBJ1-4; D is undetermined. The length of the CDR3 is 15 residues. CDR1 and CDR2 (germline): MDHEN, SYDVKM. The ends were cut back, 2 bases at V and 3 bases at J, with 10 bases in the middle. The CDR3 spells CASSLGERANEKLFF. The CDR3 coding sequence is TGTGCCAGCAGTTTAGGGGAGCGGGCTAATGAAAAACTGTTTTTT.

This clone was counted a few times. The genes are TRBV30 and TRBJ1-2; D perhaps matches TRBD1 (5 bases). V was shortened by 2 bases and J by 1 base, with 23 bases between the two germline ends. Germline V CDR1 and CDR2: GTSNPN, SVGIG (reference sequence). The CDR3 covers 18 residues. The CDR3 DNA reads as TGTGCCTGGAGTCGCAAACGGGGGGGTCCAAGGGATAACTATGGCTACACCTTC. This translates into CAWSRKRGGPRDNYGYTF.

The rearrangement joins TRBV30 to TRBJ1-2, with 11 bases lining up with TRBD1. This CDR3 is 11 amino acids long. V dropped 5 bases and J dropped 11; count of bases not matched to a gene: 4. Germline V gene sequence: CDR1 GTSNPN, CDR2 SVGIG (reference sequence). This CDR3 reads CAWGTGGGYTF. DNA of the CDR3: TGTGCCTGGGGGACAGGGGGGGGATACACCTTC.

This clone came up a few times. The chain employs TRBV28 and TRBJ2-1, with D possibly matching TRBD2 (5 bases). Germline CDR1 and CDR2: MDHEN and SYDVKM. The CDR3 is made up of 14 amino acids. V was pared by 6 bases and J by 8 bases, with 17 bases between. CDR3 region: CASSSPPERYEQFF. CDR3 DNA: TGTGCCAGCAGCTCACCCCCCGAGCGGTATGAGCAGTTCTTC. Full variable domain (missing parts from reference TRBV28 and TRBJ2-1): DVKVTQSSRYLVKRTGEKVFLECVQDMDHENMFWYRQDPGLGLRLIYFSYDVKMKEKGDIPEGYSVSREKKERFSLILESASTNQTSMYLCASSSPPERYEQFFGPGTRLTVL.

In nucleotides, the CDR3 is TGTGCCAGCAGTTTACCAGGGGGCCTTACCTTCTATAATTCACCCCTCCACTTT. It encodes CASSLPGGLTFYNSPLHF. The chain couples TRBV28 to TRBJ1-6, with 8 bases matching TRBD1. The germline CDR1 and CDR2 sequences are MDHEN and SYDVKM. J was trimmed by 3 bases and V by 2 bases; bases with no gene match: 9. The CDR3 covers 18 residues.

The genes are TRBV6-5 and TRBJ2-7; 9 nucleotides match TRBD1. Germline CDR1 is MNHEY and CDR2 is SVGAGI. V shed 5 bases, J shed 6 bases, and the junction held 5 bases outside the gene matches. This CDR3 spans 13 amino acids. The CDR3 DNA sequence: TGTGCCAGCAGTCCCCGGGACAGGGCCGAGCAGTACTTC. It translates to CASSPRDRAEQYF.

The chain uses TRBV7-2 and TRBJ2-3, with D uncertain. Germline CDR1 is SGHTA and CDR2 is FQGNSA. Trimming took 1 base from V and 4 from J, leaving 9 bases between them. This CDR3 contains 14 residues. This chain's CDR3 is CASSLVSRADTQYF. The CDR3 DNA follows: TGTGCCAGCAGCTTAGTAAGCCGTGCAGATACGCAGTATTTT.

This rearrangement joins TRBV19 to TRBJ1-5, with 10 positions matching TRBD1. The CDR3 covers 16 residues. Germline CDR1 is LNHDA and CDR2 is SQIVND (reference sequence). J gave up 5 bases and V 5 bases, and 9 bases lay outside the gene matches. The CDR3 sequence is CASSPRTGGNDQPQHF. Here the CDR3 DNA reads TGTGCCAGTAGTCCCCGGACAGGGGGAAACGATCAGCCCCAGCATTTT.

The chain combines TRBV30 with TRBJ1-4; the D is unclear. The germline V gene has CDR1 GTSNPN and CDR2 SVGIG (reference sequence). This CDR3 comprises 11 residues. V was trimmed by 1 base and J by 5 bases, leaving 2 bases between them. The CDR3 spells CAWSANEKLFF. The CDR3 nucleotides read TGTGCCTGGAGTGCAAATGAAAAACTGTTTTTT. The full variable domain, rest sourced from reference TRBV30 and TRBJ1-4, is SQTIHQWPATLVQPVGSPLSLECTVEGTSNPNLYWYRQAAGRGLQLLFYSVGIGQISSEVPQNLSASRPQDRQFILSSKKLLLSDSGFYLCAWSANEKLFFGSGTQLSVL.

The chain has TRBV9 and TRBJ2-3, with a tentative D call TRBD2 (6 bases). Looked up from germline, CDR1 is SGDLS and CDR2 is YYNGEE. The CDR3 covers 13 residues. V was pared by 3 bases and J by 11 bases, with 16 bases between. CDR3 nucleotide sequence: TGTGCCAGCAGCGCCTCCAGTGGAGGGTTGCAGTATTTT. Its protein is CASSASSGGLQYF.

V and J are TRBV6-2 or TRBV6-3 and TRBJ1-5, with a possible D match to TRBD1 (5 bases). Germline loops: CDR1 MNHEY, CDR2 SVGEGT. V was shortened by 5 bases and J by 6 bases, with 14 bases between the two germline ends. The CDR3 length is 14 residues. The CDR3 bases are TGTGCCAGCAGTCATCAGGGTTCCCCTCAGCCCCAGCATTTT. It codes for CASSHQGSPQPQHF.